One and the same sample provided the 9 T cell receptor beta chains below, sequenced in a study of shared clonotypes between healthy human individuals. Clones were sequenced by immunoSEQ multiplex PCR, and TCRdb holds only the in-frame ones, with some missing. The sample yields over a million clones, roughly 95% seen once. The sample consisted of naive CD4+ T cells sorted from blood. Subset reported: CD45RA+ positively selected. These receptors all come from a man under 40 in good health.

The chain has TRBV6-1 and TRBJ1-5; the D gene is possibly TRBD1 (6 bases). The CDR3 is 14 amino acids. The V gene lost 3 bases and the J gene lost 7 bases, with 13 bases spanning the gap. CDR1 and CDR2 (germline): MNHNS, SASEGT. The CDR3, as DNA: TGTGCCAGCAGTGAGAGAAGAGGGGGGCAGCCCCAGCATTTT. It specifies CASSERRGGQPQHF.

The gene calls are TRBV5-5 and TRBJ2-7; a weak D match, TRBD2 (5 bases). This CDR3 has 18 amino acids. V lost 7 bases and J lost 7, with 33 bases in between. Germline V CDR1 and CDR2: SGHKS, YYEKEE (reference sequence). The CDR3 spells CASGFRVAHSSIPREQYF. CDR3 DNA sequence: TGTGCCAGCGGATTCCGGGTAGCGCATTCATCTATACCGAGGGAGCAGTACTTC.

The chain employs TRBV14 and TRBJ1-1; no clear D. CDR1 SGHDN and CDR2 FVKESK come from the germline V gene. Trimming took 7 bases from V and 1 from J, leaving 16 bases between them. This CDR3 has 15 residues. For the CDR3, the DNA is TGTGCCAGCACTTTATTTCTAGGAAGGAACACTGAAGCTTTCTTT. It yields the protein CASTLFLGRNTEAFF.

This clone is a singleton in its sample. This chain links TRBV5-1 with TRBJ2-7; 8 bases are shared with TRBD1. Unmatched junction bases numbered 7, after V lost 0 bases and J lost 5 bases. The CDR3 extends over 15 amino acids. Germline V CDR1 and CDR2: SGHRS, YFSETQ. The CDR3 DNA follows: TGCGCCAGCAGCTTGGAATGGACAGGGAGTAACGAGCAGTACTTC. It specifies CASSLEWTGSNEQYF.

The chain carries TRBV5-1 and TRBJ2-7; 10 bases fit TRBD1. This CDR3 has 15 residues. Per germline, CDR1 SGHRS and CDR2 YFSETQ. J gave up 5 bases and V 1 base, and 6 bases lay outside the gene matches. Here the CDR3 reads CASSLMGTGEDEQYF. CDR3 nucleotides: TGCGCCAGCAGCTTGATGGGGACAGGGGAGGACGAGCAGTACTTC.

The genes are TRBV7-2 and TRBJ2-1; 8 bases are a match to TRBD2. Germline loops: CDR1 SGHTA, CDR2 FQGNSA. The CDR3 consists of 17 residues. V shed 5 bases and J 1 base; nucleotides not matched to a gene: 10. The DNA for the CDR3 is TGTGCCAGCAGCCCGGGGGGGGCGGGTAGGTCCTACAATGAGCAGTTCTTC. Translating gives CASSPGGAGRSYNEQFF.

About this clone itself: This specimen includes other DNA sequences encoding the same CDR3. DNA of the CDR3: TGCGCCAGCAGCTTGAGACAGAGCTACGAGCAGTACTTC. It specifies CASSLRQSYEQYF. This sequence joins TRBV5-1 and TRBJ2-7, with D possibly being TRBD1 (5 bases). Looked up from germline, CDR1 is SGHRS and CDR2 is YFSETQ. CDR3 length equals 13 residues. V gave up 1 base and J gave up 3 bases, with 8 bases separating them.

The chain joins TRBV18 to TRBJ2-5, with D unclear. CDR1 and CDR2 (germline): KGHSH, LQKENI. The CDR3 totals 15 residues. Trimming took off 1 base at V and 1 base at J, with 10 bases between the two ends. The chain's CDR3 is CASSPRSWVQETQYF. The CDR3 bases are TGTGCCAGCTCACCACGGTCCTGGGTCCAAGAGACCCAGTACTTC.

The J gene is TRBJ2-7, the V gene TRBV4-3; D is undetermined. The CDR3 totals 13 residues. Germline V gives CDR1 LGHNA, CDR2 YSLEER. Trimming removed 0 bases from V and 4 bases from J, with 7 bases in between. In DNA form, the CDR3 reads TGCGCCAGCAGCCAAGAAATGGGTTACGAGCAGTACTTC. Its protein product is CASSQEMGYEQYF.